What follows are 21 T cell receptor beta chains derived from one specimen sequenced in a study of T cells in women clearing cervical HPV infection. Using immunoSEQ multiplex PCR, the repertoire was profiled, and TCRdb retains in-frame clones only, with some absent. The sample has 30,000 or so clones. Sequencing was done on a sample of blood buffy coat. These receptors all stem from a woman aged 18-70 years with a cervical HPV16 infection that either progressed to CIN3+ or cleared (not recorded which).

As for this clone: The DNA ends 3 residues before the CDR3 does, and the rest of the CDR3 is filled in from the germline J gene. The rearrangement uses TRBV20-1 and TRBJ2-1, with TRBD2 identical over 9 bases. In germline, CDR1 is DFQATT, CDR2 SNEGSKA (reference sequence). CDR3 length: 17 residues. V shed 0 bases and J 5 bases; nucleotides not matched to a gene: 11. The sequenced CDR3 bases are TGCAGTGCTAGAGATCGACTAGCGGTAGGTCTTCACAATGAG. Amino acids: CSARDRLAVGLHNE. The whole CDR3 reads CSARDRLAVGLHNEQFF.

As regards this clone: From the germline J gene comes the end of the CDR3, since the read stops 3 residues before it. J is TRBJ1-6 and V is TRBV7-2; 10 bases are shared with TRBD1. The germline gives CDR1 SGHTA, CDR2 FQGNSA. The CDR3 spans 14 residues. The J segment lost 10 bases and the V segment lost 6 bases, leaving 6 bases of the junction unmatched. The CDR3 bases that were read are TGTGCCAGCAGTTGGGACAGGGGAGACTCACCC. Translation gives CASSWDRGDSP. The CDR3 in its entirety is CASSWDRGDSPLHF.

With respect to this clone: Coverage ceases 3 residues before the CDR3 finishes, and the germline J gene fills in the end. The V call is TRBV2, the J call TRBJ2-2, with TRBD1 identical over 10 bases. The length of the CDR3 is 15 residues. The junction had 3 bases not matched to a gene; V was cut back by 4 bases and J by 4 bases. Germline CDR1 reads SNHLY; CDR2 reads FYNNEI. CDR3 bases read: TGTGCCAGCAGTGGCAGGGACAGGGGCACCGGGGAG. It codes for CASSGRDRGTGE. The entire CDR3 reads CASSGRDRGTGELFF. The full variable domain, its missing parts supplied by reference TRBV2 and TRBJ2-2, is EPEVTQTPSHQVTQMGQEVILRCVPISNHLYFYWYRQILGQKVEFLVSFYNNEISEKSEIFDDQFSVERPDGSNFTLKIRSTKLEDSAMYFCASSGRDRGTGELFFGEGSRLTVL.

Regarding this clone: The CDR3 extends 3 residues past the end of the read, so its final part is completed from the germline J gene. The chain links TRBV7-8 to TRBJ1-2; D is perhaps TRBD1 (6 bases). Germline V lookup: CDR1 SGHVS, CDR2 FQNEAQ. V was shortened by 5 bases and J by 0 bases, with 13 bases between the two germline ends. The CDR3 loop spans 15 amino acids. CDR3 sequence reads: CASSRTGSPNYGYTF. The CDR3 bases that were read are TGTGCCAGCAGCAGAACAGGGAGCCCTAACTATGGC.

As to this clone: The CDR3 end is not reached by the read, which stops 3 residues before it; the germline J gene fills it in. J is TRBJ2-1 and V is TRBV11-1, with TRBD2 matching 12 bases. The CDR3 extends over 14 amino acids. The V gene end was trimmed by 8 bases and the J gene end by 8 bases; junction bases not matched to a gene: 7. CDR1 and CDR2 (germline): SGHAT, FQDESV (reference sequence). This CDR3 is CASGLAGFGDEQFF. CDR3 DNA, as far as it was read: TGTGCCAGCGGACTAGCGGGATTCGGCGATGAG.

With respect to this clone: Coverage ceases 3 residues before the CDR3 finishes, and the germline J gene fills in the end. The rearrangement joins TRBV2 to TRBJ1-2, with D hard to call. Germline CDR1 SNHLY, CDR2 FYNNEI. V was pared by 7 bases and J by 3 bases, with 6 bases between. The CDR3 sequence is 11 residues long. The CDR3 sequence: CASKRDYGYTF. The part of the CDR3 DNA that was read is TGTGCCAGCAAGCGGGACTATGGC.

A remark on this clone: The read gets to within 3 residues of the CDR3 end, and the germline J gene fills in the rest. The chain joins TRBV19 to TRBJ1-4; D gene unclear. This CDR3 has 14 amino acids. Looked up from germline, CDR1 is LNHDA and CDR2 is SQIVND (reference sequence). CDR3 DNA, as far as it was read: TGTGCCAGTAGTGCCGGGTCAAATAATTCACCA. Its translation: CASSAGSNNSP. The full-length CDR3 reads as CASSAGSNNSPLFF.

Note on this clone: Read sequence stops 3 residues before the CDR3 end, and the germline J gene provides the missing end. The chain joins TRBV7-9 to TRBJ2-1; D unclear. Deletions cut 1 base from V and 4 bases from J, with 8 bases between. The CDR3 consists of 14 residues. Germline values: CDR1 SEHNR, CDR2 FQNEAQ (reference sequence). CDR3 DNA, as far as it was read: TGTGCCAGCAGCTTAGTCGGGTCGTACAATGAG. Translated: CASSLVGSYNE. The complete CDR3 protein is CASSLVGSYNEQFF.

The DNA read from the CDR3 is TGTGCCAGCAGTGTCCAGGGCGAGACC. As protein: CASSVQGET. The CDR3, in full, reads CASSVQGETQYF. This chain joins TRBV6-1 and TRBJ2-5; tentative D call: TRBD1 (5 bases). The read comes to an end 3 residues before the CDR3 does, leaving the germline J gene to fill in the end. Trimming cost V 4 bases and J 5 bases, with 8 bases left between them. Germline V gene data show CDR1 as MNHNS and CDR2 as SASEGT. The CDR3 totals 12 residues.

As regards this clone: The read is 3 residues too short to cover the CDR3 end, so that end is filled in from the germline J gene. This chain connects TRBV12-5 to TRBJ2-5; 8 bases are a match to TRBD1. The CDR3 length is 14 residues. Germline loops: CDR1 LGHNT, CDR2 FRNRAP. The V segment lost 6 bases and the J segment 2 bases; nucleotides outside the gene matches: 5. This CDR3 reads CASGPGQGQETQYF. The CDR3 bases that were read are TGTGCTAGTGGACCAGGACAGGGACAAGAGACC.

Points on this clone: The CDR3 end is not reached by the read, which stops 3 residues before it; the germline J gene fills it in. This chain connects TRBV11-3 to TRBJ2-5; 7 nucleotides align to TRBD2. Germline V gene sequence: CDR1 SGHNT, CDR2 YENEEA. The CDR3 is 15 amino acids. With V trimmed by 4 bases and J by 5 bases, 10 bases remained unmatched. The CDR3 loop is CASSSRTRERETQYF. Incomplete CDR3 DNA: TGTGCCAGCAGCTCACGGACTAGGGAGCGGGAGACC.

Note on this clone: The read ends 3 residues early relative to the CDR3; the germline J gene fills the gap. The rearrangement joins TRBV7-3 to TRBJ2-2; 11 bases line up with TRBD2. The CDR3 covers 14 residues. The V segment lost 7 bases and the J segment 4 bases; nucleotides outside the gene matches: 2. The germline V gene encodes CDR1 SGHTA and CDR2 FQGTGA. The covered CDR3 bases are TGTGCCAGCAAACTAGCGGGAGCCACCGGGGAG. Its protein product is CASKLAGATGE. The entire CDR3 is CASKLAGATGELFF. The full variable domain, completed using reference TRBV7-3 and TRBJ2-2, is GAGVSQTPSNKVTEKGKYVELRCDPISGHTALYWYRQSLGQGPEFLIYFQGTGAADDSGLPNDRFFAVRPEGSVSTLKIQRTERGDSAVYLCASKLAGATGELFFGEGSRLTVL.

In regard to this clone: The read terminates 3 residues before the CDR3 end, so the remaining end is supplied by the germline J gene. J is TRBJ2-2 and V is TRBV7-9, with a weak D call TRBD2 (6 bases). Germline values: CDR1 SEHNR, CDR2 FQNEAQ (reference sequence). V shed 0 bases and J shed 4 bases, with 6 bases lying between them. The CDR3 consists of 14 residues. CDR3 in amino acids: CASSLAGGTGELFF. CDR3 DNA, as far as it was read: TGTGCCAGCAGCTTAGCCGGGGGCACCGGGGAG.

Points on this clone: The missing CDR3 end, 3 residues past where the read stops, is filled in from the germline J gene. The chain joins TRBV28 to TRBJ2-3; 11 nucleotides align to TRBD2. V gave up 5 bases and J gave up 2 bases; unmatched junction bases: 6. CDR3 size: 16 residues. Germline V gene sequence: CDR1 MDHEN, CDR2 SYDVKM. The covered CDR3 bases are TGTGCCAGCAGTCCGGGGACTAGCGGACACACAGATACG. It specifies CASSPGTSGHTDT. The CDR3 in its entirety is CASSPGTSGHTDTQYF.

The DNA read from the CDR3 is TGCGCCAGCAGCTTGGATGGCGGGAGGTACACAGATACG. This gives the protein CASSLDGGRYTDT. The complete CDR3 protein is CASSLDGGRYTDTQYF. This sequence joins TRBV5-1 and TRBJ2-3, with 8 bases fitting TRBD2. The read comes to an end 3 residues before the CDR3 does, leaving the germline J gene to fill in the end. The CDR3 runs to 16 residues. J lost 2 bases, V lost 0 bases, and 5 bases had no gene match. The germline CDR1 and CDR2 sequences are SGHRS and YFSETQ.

In regard to this clone: From the germline J gene comes the end of the CDR3, since the read stops 3 residues before it. The chain uses TRBV7-6 and TRBJ2-7, with TRBD1 matching 7 bases. The CDR3 totals 16 residues. Germline V gene data show CDR1 as SGHVS and CDR2 as FNYEAQ. The junction had 12 bases not matched to a gene; V was cut back by 3 bases and J by 4 bases. The sequenced part of the CDR3 DNA is TGTGCCAGCAGCTTGGTATATACCGGGACAGAATACGAG. Translation gives CASSLVYTGTEYE. The entire CDR3 is CASSLVYTGTEYEQYF.

As for this clone: The read stops 3 residues short of the end of the CDR3; the missing end is completed from the germline J gene. V and J are TRBV7-1 and TRBJ1-3, with 10 bases fitting TRBD1. TRBV7-1 is an open reading frame whose function is uncertain. The CDR3 is 20 amino acids. Germline trimming cut 3 bases from V and 1 base from J; bases unmatched to any gene: 15. The DNA read from the CDR3 is TGTGCCAGCAGCTCCAGGGACAGGGGCTACACTCTAGGGTCTGGAAACACC. This sequence encodes CASSSRDRGYTLGSGNT. The complete CDR3 reads CASSSRDRGYTLGSGNTIYF.

Regarding this clone: The sequence runs out 3 residues before the end of the CDR3; the remainder is reconstructed from the germline J gene. This chain uses TRBV7-8 with TRBJ1-2; 7 bases map to TRBD1. The V gene's germline CDR1 is SGHVS and CDR2 FQNEAQ. The CDR3 is made up of 16 amino acids. CDR3 DNA, as far as it was read: TGTGCCAGCAGCCTGGGCCCGGGACAGACACTGGAAGGC. Protein product: CASSLGPGQTLEG. The CDR3 reads in full as CASSLGPGQTLEGYTF.

A word on this clone: The CDR3 end is not reached by the read, which stops 3 residues before it; the germline J gene fills it in. The V gene is TRBV11-2, the J gene TRBJ1-5, with 7 positions matching TRBD1. The CDR3 runs 14 residues. CDR1 is SGHAT and CDR2 is FQNNGV in the germline V gene. Unmatched junction bases numbered 3, after V lost 5 bases and J lost 2 bases. CDR3 sequence reads: CASSHGTGNQPQHF. CDR3 DNA, as far as it was read: TGTGCCAGCAGCCACGGGACAGGCAATCAGCCC.

About this clone: The read terminates 3 residues ahead of where the CDR3 ends, so the germline J gene completes it. This chain uses TRBV7-3 with TRBJ1-6, with TRBD1 matching 7 bases. The V gene end was trimmed by 2 bases and the J gene end by 5 bases; junction bases not matched to a gene: 3. The germline V gene encodes CDR1 SGHTA and CDR2 FQGTGA. This CDR3 has 15 amino acids. Incomplete CDR3 DNA: TGTGCCAGCAGCTTAGGAGGGGGCAATAATTCACCC. Its protein is CASSLGGGNNSP. The full CDR3 is CASSLGGGNNSPLHF.

As to this clone: The read ends 3 residues before the CDR3 terminus; that terminus is restored from the germline J gene. The rearrangement joins TRBV19 to TRBJ2-5; 11 bases align to TRBD2. The CDR3 length is 15 residues. With 5 bases clipped from V and 2 bases from J, the junction kept 4 bases outside the gene matches. Germline CDR1 LNHDA, CDR2 SQIVND (reference sequence). CDR3 DNA (partial): TGTGCCAGTAGTTCTCGACTAGCGGGACAAGAGACC. Protein product: CASSSRLAGQET. The whole CDR3 reads CASSSRLAGQETQYF.